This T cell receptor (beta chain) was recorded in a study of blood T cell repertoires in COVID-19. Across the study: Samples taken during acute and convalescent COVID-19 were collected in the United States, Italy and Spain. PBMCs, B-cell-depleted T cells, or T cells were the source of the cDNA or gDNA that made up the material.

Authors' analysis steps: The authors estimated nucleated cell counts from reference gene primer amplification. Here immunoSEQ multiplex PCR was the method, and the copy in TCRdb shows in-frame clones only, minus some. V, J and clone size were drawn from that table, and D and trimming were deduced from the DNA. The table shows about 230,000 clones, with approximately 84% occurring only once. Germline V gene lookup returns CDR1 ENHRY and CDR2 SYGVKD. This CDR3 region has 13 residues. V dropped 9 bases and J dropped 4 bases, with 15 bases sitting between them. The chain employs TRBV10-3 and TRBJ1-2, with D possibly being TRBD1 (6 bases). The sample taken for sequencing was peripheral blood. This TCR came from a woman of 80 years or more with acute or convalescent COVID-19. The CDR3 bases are TGTGCCATTACGGACAGACCCTCCTATGGCTACACCTTC. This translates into CAITDRPSYGYTF.